This TCR beta chain originates from a study of OX40 agonist ivuxolimab in advanced cancers. At the level of the study: Participants averaged roughly 57 years of age (range about 23 to 80) and were about 85% male.

Notes on the study in general: Average numbers of expanded clones were greater in CD8+ T cells than in CD4+.

About this clone: Antigen: not known.

Clones were read by immunoSEQ multiplex PCR, and TCRdb kept only the in-frame ones, dropping some. This sample has roughly 91,000 clones; around 95% occur once, and the top ten carry 2% to 2.5%. The CDR3 extends over 15 amino acids. The V gene's germline CDR1 is MNHEY and CDR2 SMNVEV (reference sequence). V lost 5 bases, J lost 9 bases, and 6 bases stayed unmatched. Sequences were derived from CD4+ or CD8+ T cells sorted from blood, sampled in a trial of the OX40 agonist ivuxolimab. The sequence was collected from an adult with an advanced solid tumor such as melanoma, head and neck, liver or kidney cancer. The genes are TRBV27 and TRBJ2-1; 14 nucleotides match TRBD2. CDR3 sequence (DNA): TGTGCCAGCAGTCCCGGGACTAGCGGGAGTGGTGAGCAGTTCTTC. It yields the protein CASSPGTSGSGEQFF.